These 2 T cell receptor beta chains share one sample of origin, sequenced in a study of shared clonotypes between healthy human individuals. The repertoire was sequenced with immunoSEQ multiplex PCR; TCRdb's copy has only in-frame clones and lacks some. The sample gives some 1,900,000 clones, about 94% of which show up once; roughly 1.2% is in the top ten. Naive CD8 cells, CD45RO-negative and positively selected for CCR7, excluded terminally differentiated effector memory CD45RA+ cells. The sequenced sample was naive CD8+ T cells sorted from blood. The receptors shown here come from a man younger than 35 in good health.

V and J are TRBV7-9 and TRBJ2-1; D is possibly TRBD1 or TRBD2 (5 bases each). The CDR3 has 11 amino acids. CDR1 and CDR2 from the germline V gene are SEHNR and FQNEAQ (reference sequence). V shed 8 bases and J shed 9 bases, with 11 bases lying between them. The CDR3 loop is CASHIGGEQFF. Written as DNA, the CDR3 is TGTGCCAGCCATATTGGGGGTGAGCAGTTCTTC.

The V gene is TRBV4-3, the J gene TRBJ2-7; D is perhaps TRBD1 or TRBD2 (6 bases each). V was pared by 0 bases and J by 4 bases, with 22 bases between. Per the germline V gene, CDR1 is LGHNA and CDR2 is YSLEER. The CDR3 extends over 18 amino acids. The CDR3 region has the DNA TGCGCCAGCAGCCAAGACCTATTCCCGGCAGGGGCGGGATACGAGCAGTACTTC. This sequence encodes CASSQDLFPAGAGYEQYF.